These 25 T cell receptor beta chains originate from one sample sequenced in a study of T cell responses to AZD1222 COVID-19 vaccine. Profiling relied on immunoSEQ multiplex PCR, and the TCRdb table lists in-frame clones only, not all of them. There are roughly 180,000 clones in the sample; about 93% occur only once, and 1% lies in the top ten. This specimen was peripheral blood, taken 28 days after the second dose of the MenACWY control vaccine. These receptors were taken from an adult who received the MenACWY meningococcal vaccine as a control.

This clone was found once. The V gene is TRBV19, the J gene TRBJ1-2; maybe TRBD1 (6 bases). V lost 7 bases, J lost 4 bases, and 16 bases lay in between. Germline V gives CDR1 LNHDA, CDR2 SQIVND (reference sequence). This CDR3 comprises 14 residues. The DNA of the CDR3 is TGTGCCAGTAACCGCGGGGGGGCGTCCTATGGCTACACCTTC. This translates into CASNRGGASYGYTF.

The chain couples TRBV24-1 to TRBJ1-5; tentative D call: TRBD1 (5 bases). Per germline, CDR1 KGHDR and CDR2 SFDVKD. The CDR3 contains 15 residues. V dropped 5 bases and J dropped 2 bases, with 12 bases sitting between them. The CDR3 DNA is TGTGCCACCAGTGGGGGAGGGGTCGGCAATCAGCCCCAGCATTTT. Residues: CATSGGGVGNQPQHF.

The rearrangement uses TRBV5-6 and TRBJ1-3; D perhaps matches TRBD1 (6 bases). The V and J ends lost 4 bases and 4 bases respectively, with 18 bases between them. Germline V gives CDR1 SGHDT, CDR2 YYEEEE. The CDR3 sequence is 16 residues long. The CDR3 DNA is TGTGCCAGCAGCGGGCGTAGGGGGGGGCGAGGAAACACCATATATTTT. Protein sequence: CASSGRRGGRGNTIYF.

The V gene is TRBV5-5, the J gene TRBJ2-5; D ambiguous. Germline loops: CDR1 SGHKS, CDR2 YYEKEE (reference sequence). Trimming removed 0 bases from V and 1 base from J, with 10 bases in between. This CDR3 is 15 amino acids long. DNA of the CDR3: TGTGCCAGCAGCTTGGTTGCGCAGCTCCAAGAGACCCAGTACTTC. This translates into CASSLVAQLQETQYF.

V usage is TRBV6-1 and J usage is TRBJ1-5; unclear D gene. V lost 2 bases and J lost 1, with 3 bases in between. CDR3 length: 13 amino acids. Germline V lookup: CDR1 MNHNS, CDR2 SASEGT. The CDR3 DNA follows: TGTGCCAGCAGTGAAAAAAGCAATCAGCCCCAGCATTTT. Translated: CASSEKSNQPQHF.

The rearrangement joins TRBV28 to TRBJ1-4; 12 nucleotides match TRBD1. This CDR3 comprises 20 residues. V shed 6 bases, J shed 8 bases, and the junction held 22 bases outside the gene matches. CDR1 and CDR2 from the germline V gene are MDHEN and SYDVKM. CDR3 bases: TGTGCCAGCAGCCGTTTAAGGGGGACCGGGACAGGGGGCGCTGGGGAAAAACTGTTTTTT. Its translation: CASSRLRGTGTGGAGEKLFF.

Details on this clone: Within the sample, other DNA sequences also encode this same CDR3. The gene calls are TRBV19 and TRBJ1-1, with 8 bases aligning to TRBD1. This CDR3 has 13 residues. In germline, CDR1 is LNHDA, CDR2 SQIVND (reference sequence). The ends lost 5 bases at V and 5 bases at J; junction bases unmatched: 4. The CDR3 sequence is CASSSDRGTEAFF. DNA for the CDR3: TGTGCCAGTAGTTCCGACAGGGGAACTGAAGCTTTCTTT.

The gene calls are TRBV3-1 (or the pseudogene TRBV3-2) and TRBJ1-1; D is ambiguous. V was trimmed by 1 base and J by 7 bases, leaving 4 bases between them. Germline CDR1 is LGHDT and CDR2 is YNNKEL (reference sequence). The CDR3 covers 11 residues. The CDR3: CASSQVGEAFF. DNA for the CDR3: TGTGCCAGCAGCCAAGTGGGTGAAGCTTTCTTT.

This chain joins TRBV29-1 and TRBJ1-1, with no clear D. Trimming took off 4 bases at V and 1 base at J, with 7 bases between the two ends. The CDR3 is 12 residues long. Germline CDR1 reads SQVTM; CDR2 reads ANQGSEA. This CDR3 reads CSVGLRNTEAFF. In DNA, the CDR3 is TGCAGCGTTGGGCTTCGGAACACTGAAGCTTTCTTT. Full variable domain (rest looked up from reference TRBV29-1 and TRBJ1-1): SAVISQKPSRDICQRGTSLTIQCQVDSQVTMMFWYRQQPGQSLTLIATANQGSEATYESGFVIDKFPISRPNLTFSTLTVSNMSPEDSSIYLCSVGLRNTEAFFGQGTRLTVV.

V usage is TRBV27 and J usage is TRBJ2-5; no clear D. This CDR3 is 15 amino acids long. Per the germline V gene, CDR1 is MNHEY and CDR2 is SMNVEV (reference sequence). Trimming stripped 3 bases from V and 5 bases from J, with 16 bases between. DNA for the CDR3: TGTGCCAGCAGTTTCACTCGGGCCGAGAGGGAGACCCAGTACTTC. This sequence encodes CASSFTRAERETQYF.

This chain joins TRBV27 and TRBJ1-2; D might be TRBD1 (6 bases). This CDR3 has 15 amino acids. V lost 6 bases, J lost 3 bases, and 17 bases lay in between. Germline CDR1 and CDR2: MNHEY and SMNVEV (reference sequence). Here the CDR3 DNA reads TGTGCCAGCAGCTCTGTGGGGGCGGGGGACTATGGCTACACCTTC. This codes for CASSSVGAGDYGYTF.

The CDR3 DNA sequence: TGTGCCAGTAAAGTTAGGGACTATGGCTACACCTTC. Translated: CASKVRDYGYTF. The chain combines TRBV19 with TRBJ1-2; D is unclear. Germline V gene lookup returns CDR1 LNHDA and CDR2 SQIVND (reference sequence). CDR3 length equals 12 residues. Trimming cost V 7 bases and J 3 bases, with 9 bases left between them.

This chain uses TRBV18 with TRBJ1-4; the match to TRBD1 covers 7 bases. The trim removed 4 bases at V and 7 bases at J, leaving 9 bases unmatched. CDR3 length: 15 residues. In germline, CDR1 is KGHSH, CDR2 LQKENI. The CDR3 reads CASSRQGQEGEKLFF. In DNA, the CDR3 is TGTGCCAGCTCACGACAAGGACAGGAGGGTGAAAAACTGTTTTTT.

The V and J genes are TRBV15 and TRBJ1-5; D gene ambiguous. This CDR3 has 11 amino acids. Trimming removed 6 bases at V and 11 bases at J, with 11 bases between. Germline loops: CDR1 LNHNV, CDR2 YYDKDF (reference sequence). The CDR3 loop reads CATRREVAQHF. CDR3 DNA sequence: TGTGCCACCAGGCGGGAGGTGGCCCAGCATTTT.

The chain links TRBV30 to TRBJ1-6; 9 bases map to TRBD1. Trimming took 3 bases from V and 9 from J; bases not matched to a gene: 3. This CDR3 comprises 13 residues. The V gene's germline CDR1 is GTSNPN and CDR2 SVGIG (reference sequence). The CDR3 DNA reads TGTGCCTGGAGGGGACAGGGTCCTTCACCCCTCCACTTT. It specifies CAWRGQGPSPLHF.

The chain joins TRBV6-5 to TRBJ1-1, with a possible D match to TRBD1 (5 bases). V was clipped by 5 bases and J by 7 bases, with 17 bases between them. Germline V gene sequence: CDR1 MNHEY, CDR2 SVGAGI. The length of the CDR3 is 14 residues. The CDR3 loop reads CASSRGISTVEAFF. DNA for the CDR3: TGTGCCAGCAGTCGCGGTATATCGACAGTTGAAGCTTTCTTT.

This clone turned up a few times. The chain is built from TRBV5-6 and TRBJ1-2, with D unclear. V gave up 0 bases and J gave up 8 bases, with 11 bases separating them. This CDR3 is built from 13 residues. In germline, CDR1 is SGHDT, CDR2 YYEEEE. CDR3 amino acids: CASSLGTVGGYTF. In DNA, the CDR3 is TGTGCCAGCAGCTTGGGGACGGTTGGGGGCTACACCTTC.

This clone was seen only a few times. This chain joins TRBV9 and TRBJ1-3; 9 bases fit TRBD1. The junction had 9 bases not matched to a gene; V was cut back by 2 bases and J by 0 bases. CDR3 size: 18 residues. Germline-derived CDR1 and CDR2 are SGDLS and YYNGEE. CDR3 residues: CASSVGTGRTLSGNTIYF. CDR3 sequence (DNA): TGTGCCAGCAGCGTTGGGACAGGGCGGACCCTCTCTGGAAACACCATATATTTT.

The CDR3 bases are TGTGCCAGCAGTTTAGTATGGGGTGGTCAGCCCCAGCATTTT. This encodes CASSLVWGGQPQHF. The chain combines TRBV28 with TRBJ1-5; D gene ambiguous. The V end lost 2 bases, the J end lost 6 bases, and 11 bases lay between the germline ends. The CDR3 covers 14 residues. The germline gives CDR1 MDHEN, CDR2 SYDVKM.

This chain connects TRBV6-5 to TRBJ1-1; D gene uncertain. Germline V gene sequence: CDR1 MNHEY, CDR2 SVGAGI. This CDR3 contains 12 residues. Trimming took off 10 bases at V and 8 bases at J, with 17 bases between the two ends. The CDR3 sequence: CATTRGSNEAFF. As DNA, the CDR3 is TGTGCCACCACCCGAGGCTCTAACGAAGCTTTCTTT.

The rearrangement joins TRBV7-9 to TRBJ2-2; D is possibly TRBD2 (6 bases). V gave up 8 bases and J gave up 3 bases, with 16 bases separating them. The CDR3 is 15 residues long. Germline V gene lookup returns CDR1 SEHNR and CDR2 FQNEAQ (reference sequence). CDR3 in amino acids: CASGGAGLDTGELFF. The CDR3 nucleotides read TGTGCCAGCGGAGGGGCCGGGTTAGACACCGGGGAGCTGTTTTTT.

This clone was detected a few times. CDR3 protein: CASSPSGANTGELFF. CDR3 sequence (DNA): TGTGCCAGCAGCCCCTCCGGTGCGAACACCGGGGAGCTGTTTTTT. J is TRBJ2-2 and V is TRBV7-7; unclear D gene. This CDR3 has 15 amino acids. Germline V gives CDR1 SSHAT, CDR2 FNYEAQ (reference sequence). V was pared by 5 bases and J by 0 bases, with 10 bases between.

The chain has TRBV6-2 or TRBV6-3 and TRBJ1-2; D unclear. The CDR3 runs to 16 residues. Germline CDR1 MNHEY, CDR2 SVGEGT. The V gene lost 0 bases and the J gene lost 2 bases, with 13 bases spanning the gap. CDR3 in amino acids: CASSYSTGNLNYGYTF. The CDR3 DNA reads TGTGCCAGCAGTTACTCGACCGGGAACCTAAACTATGGCTACACCTTC.

The V gene is TRBV7-8, the J gene TRBJ1-6, with D hard to call. V lost 4 bases, J lost 0 bases, and 10 bases lay in between. Germline CDR1 reads SGHVS; CDR2 reads FQNEAQ. CDR3 size: 16 residues. This CDR3 is CASSSGRSSYNSPLHF. The CDR3 DNA is TGTGCCAGCAGCTCTGGAAGGAGCTCCTATAATTCACCCCTCCACTTT.

The count of this clone is one. The chain employs TRBV10-3 and TRBJ2-1, with 8 bases that match TRBD1. Trimming at V came to 6 bases and at J to 8 bases, leaving 9 bases not matched to a gene. Looked up from germline, CDR1 is ENHRY and CDR2 is SYGVKD. This CDR3 contains 14 residues. The CDR3 spells CAIRQGVATDEQFF. Written as DNA, the CDR3 is TGTGCCATCAGACAGGGGGTGGCCACCGATGAGCAGTTCTTC.